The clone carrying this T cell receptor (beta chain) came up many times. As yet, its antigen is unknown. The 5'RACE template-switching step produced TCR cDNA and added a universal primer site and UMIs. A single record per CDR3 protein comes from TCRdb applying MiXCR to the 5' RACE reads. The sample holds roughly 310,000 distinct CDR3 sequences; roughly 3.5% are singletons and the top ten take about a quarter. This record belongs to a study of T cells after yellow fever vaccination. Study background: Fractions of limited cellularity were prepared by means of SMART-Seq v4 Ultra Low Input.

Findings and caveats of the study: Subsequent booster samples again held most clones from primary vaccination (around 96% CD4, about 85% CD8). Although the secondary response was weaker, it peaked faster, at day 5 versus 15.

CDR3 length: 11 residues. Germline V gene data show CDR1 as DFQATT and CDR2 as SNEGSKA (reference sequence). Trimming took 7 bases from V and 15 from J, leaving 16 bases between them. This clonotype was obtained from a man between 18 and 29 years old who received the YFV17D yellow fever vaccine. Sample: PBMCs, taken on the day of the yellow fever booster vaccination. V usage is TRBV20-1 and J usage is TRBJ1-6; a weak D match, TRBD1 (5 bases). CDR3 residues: CSVPGMRVLHF. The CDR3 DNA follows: TGCAGTGTCCCAGGGATGCGGGTCCTCCACTTT.